The 23 T cell receptor beta chains presented below share a single source sample, sequenced in a study of cytomegalovirus exposure and HLA in healthy donors. TCRdb's table, derived via immunoSEQ multiplex PCR, lists solely in-frame clones and lacks some. The repertoire holds about 140,000 clones, about nine tenths seen once, with about 2.7% in the top ten. Sequenced: PBMCs. These receptors came from a man aged 18 to 35 in good health and CMV-seronegative.

The J gene is TRBJ2-1, the V gene TRBV20-1; no reliable D call. Germline loops: CDR1 DFQATT, CDR2 SNEGSKA (reference sequence). Trimming pared 2 bases from V and 4 bases from J, leaving 3 bases between. The CDR3 consists of 11 residues. CDR3 DNA: TGCAGTGCTAGACTTTACAATGAGCAGTTCTTC. This translates into CSARLYNEQFF.

This chain links TRBV4-1 with TRBJ1-6, with 8 bases that match TRBD1. CDR1 is MGHRA, CDR2 YSYEKL, per germline. The CDR3 loop spans 17 amino acids. With V trimmed by 1 base and J by 5 bases, 7 bases remained unmatched. CDR3 residues: CASSQGRGRGNNSPLHF. In nucleotides, the CDR3 is TGCGCCAGCAGCCAAGGCAGGGGGCGCGGAAATAATTCACCCCTCCACTTT.

In its sample, this clone was seen a few times. The chain joins TRBV2 to TRBJ1-2; TRBD1 might be the D (5 bases). The CDR3 has 14 residues. From germline, CDR1 is SNHLY and CDR2 FYNNEI. Trimming stripped 7 bases from V and 4 bases from J, with 16 bases between. The CDR3, as DNA: TGTGCCAGCATCGTACAGGAGGGGTCCTATGGCTACACCTTC. Translated: CASIVQEGSYGYTF. Together with reference TRBV2 and TRBJ1-2, the CDR3 gives the full variable domain: EPEVTQTPSHQVTQMGQEVILRCVPISNHLYFYWYRQILGQKVEFLVSFYNNEISEKSEIFDDQFSVERPDGSNFTLKIRSTKLEDSAMYFCASIVQEGSYGYTFGSGTRLTVV.

This clone has only one observation. The gene calls are TRBV5-8 and TRBJ1-1; 10 bases fit TRBD1. This CDR3 is 15 amino acids long. CDR1 is SGHTS and CDR2 is YDEGEE in the germline V gene. Germline trimming cut 2 bases from V and 3 bases from J; bases unmatched to any gene: 4. The CDR3 region is CASSFRGQGDTEAFF. The CDR3 DNA reads as TGTGCCAGCAGCTTTCGAGGACAGGGGGACACTGAAGCTTTCTTT.

The chain recombines TRBV11-2 with TRBJ2-2; 7 bases match TRBD2. The V gene's germline CDR1 is SGHAT and CDR2 FQNNGV. This CDR3 has 15 residues. The junction had 9 bases not matched to a gene; V was cut back by 8 bases and J by 3 bases. The CDR3 loop reads CASRQAGWDTGELFF. As DNA, the CDR3 is TGTGCCAGCCGACAAGCGGGGTGGGACACCGGGGAGCTGTTTTTT.

The chain combines TRBV28 with TRBJ2-7; the match to TRBD1 covers 8 bases. Germline V lookup: CDR1 MDHEN, CDR2 SYDVKM. Germline trimming cut 8 bases from V and 5 bases from J; bases unmatched to any gene: 11. CDR3 length equals 14 residues. The CDR3 sequence is CASGYRDRPNEQYF. The CDR3 coding sequence is TGTGCCAGCGGATACCGGGACAGGCCCAACGAGCAGTACTTC.

A few counts support this clone. The chain combines TRBV2 with TRBJ2-7, with D unclear. CDR3 size: 11 residues. V lost 6 bases and J 6 bases, leaving 9 bases between the germline ends. Germline V CDR1 and CDR2: SNHLY, FYNNEI. CDR3 loop: CASRELLEQYF. The CDR3 bases are TGTGCCAGCAGAGAACTCCTCGAGCAGTACTTC.

The chain is built from TRBV7-2 and TRBJ2-1; 8 bases map to TRBD1. Germline-derived CDR1 and CDR2 are SGHTA and FQGNSA. V shed 5 bases and J 4 bases; nucleotides not matched to a gene: 7. This CDR3 has 15 amino acids. The CDR3 coding sequence is TGTGCCAGCAGCCGACAGGGGTTGGATTACAATGAGCAGTTCTTC. Translated, it gives CASSRQGLDYNEQFF.

This clone showed up just once. This rearrangement joins TRBV5-1 to TRBJ2-7, with D possibly TRBD1 on 5 matching bases. Germline lookup yields CDR1 SGHRS and CDR2 YFSETQ. Trimming shortened V by 4 bases and J by 2 bases, and 13 bases separated the two germline ends. This CDR3 is 14 amino acids long. The CDR3 reads CASSVQVPTYEQYF. The CDR3 bases are TGCGCCAGCAGCGTACAGGTCCCAACCTACGAGCAGTACTTC.

The chain recombines TRBV2 with TRBJ2-3, with a tentative D call TRBD2 (5 bases). The CDR3 loop spans 14 amino acids. CDR1 is SNHLY and CDR2 is FYNNEI in the germline V gene. The V gene lost 6 bases and the J gene lost 0 bases, with 10 bases spanning the gap. CDR3 protein: CASRGDYSTDTQYF. CDR3 sequence (DNA): TGTGCCAGCAGGGGAGACTATAGCACAGATACGCAGTATTTT.

The chain is built from TRBV2 and TRBJ2-5; 12 nucleotides line up with TRBD2. The CDR3 is 19 amino acids. Losses at the gene ends were 3 bases for V and 5 bases for J; bases not matched to a gene: 16. The germline gives CDR1 SNHLY, CDR2 FYNNEI. CDR3 in amino acids: CASSDSRLAGGNDSETQYF. CDR3 in DNA: TGTGCCAGCAGTGATTCCCGTCTAGCGGGGGGGAATGATTCGGAGACCCAGTACTTC.

The chain combines TRBV7-2 with TRBJ2-7; D is unresolved. CDR3 length: 15 residues. Germline CDR1 is SGHTA and CDR2 is FQGNSA. Trimming stripped 0 bases from V and 5 bases from J, with 14 bases between. CDR3 nucleotide sequence: TGTGCCAGCAGCTTAGCCCCGGAAAGCCAGGACGAGCAGTACTTC. It encodes CASSLAPESQDEQYF.

This sequence joins TRBV4-1 and TRBJ2-3; 7 bases align to TRBD2. CDR1 and CDR2 (germline): MGHRA, YSYEKL. The CDR3 loop spans 15 amino acids. Trimming removed 4 bases from V and 2 bases from J; junction bases left unmatched: 6. CDR3 region: CASSLRLAATDTQYF. CDR3 DNA sequence: TGCGCCAGCAGCCTTCGACTAGCCGCCACAGATACGCAGTATTTT.

The J gene is TRBJ2-7, the V gene TRBV7-2; 8 nucleotides agree with TRBD1. After removal of 6 bases from V and 7 bases from J, the junction contained 14 bases not matched to a gene. The CDR3 contains 15 residues. In germline, CDR1 is SGHTA, CDR2 FQGNSA. The CDR3 loop is CASRPTGQVGGEQYF. The CDR3 nucleotides are TGTGCCAGCAGACCAACGGGACAGGTCGGAGGTGAGCAGTACTTC.

This chain joins TRBV19 and TRBJ1-5, with D maybe TRBD1 (5 bases). V shed 5 bases and J shed 2 bases, with 13 bases lying between them. Germline values: CDR1 LNHDA, CDR2 SQIVND (reference sequence). This CDR3 contains 15 residues. CDR3 sequence reads: CASSPGFQGNQPQHF. The DNA of the CDR3 is TGTGCCAGTAGTCCAGGGTTCCAGGGCAATCAGCCCCAGCATTTT.

This chain joins TRBV6-6 and TRBJ2-5; 8 bases are a match to TRBD1. V gave up 0 bases and J gave up 5 bases; unmatched junction bases: 8. The CDR3 covers 16 residues. Germline loops: CDR1 MNHNY, CDR2 SVGAGI (reference sequence). DNA for the CDR3: TGTGCCAGCAGTTACTCGACAGGGGACCTAGGGGAGACCCAGTACTTC. It yields the protein CASSYSTGDLGETQYF.

The chain joins TRBV19 to TRBJ1-4, with 9 bases that match TRBD1. J was trimmed by 8 bases and V by 3 bases; bases with no gene match: 4. The length of the CDR3 is 14 residues. Germline CDR1 and CDR2: LNHDA and SQIVND (reference sequence). CDR3 bases: TGTGCCAGTAGTATGGGACAGGGTAGCGAAAAACTGTTTTTT. Amino acid sequence: CASSMGQGSEKLFF.

The rearrangement links TRBV12-2 to TRBJ1-3; TRBD1, the table's D call, lacks a check against the DNA. TRBV12-2 is recorded as a pseudogene. CDR3 length equals 18 residues. The CDR3 is CASRLGDRGFLCGNTIYF. DNA of the CDR3: TGTGCAAGTCGCTTAGGGGACAGGGGTTTTTTGTGTGGAAACACCATATATTTT.

V and J are TRBV5-4 and TRBJ2-5, with TRBD1 matching 7 bases. With 4 bases clipped from V and 2 bases from J, the junction kept 5 bases outside the gene matches. CDR3 length equals 14 residues. CDR1 and CDR2 (germline): SGHNT, YYREEE (reference sequence). The CDR3 protein is CASSPGTVQETQYF. In DNA, the CDR3 is TGTGCCAGCAGCCCGGGGACAGTACAAGAGACCCAGTACTTC.

This chain uses TRBV6-5 with TRBJ1-4, with no clear D. This CDR3 is 14 amino acids long. The germline V gene has CDR1 MNHEY and CDR2 SVGAGI. V was trimmed by 4 bases and J by 8 bases, leaving 14 bases between them. The CDR3, as DNA: TGTGCCAGCAGTTTAGAAACACGCGGGGAAAAACTGTTTTTT. Its translation: CASSLETRGEKLFF.

This chain uses TRBV6-5 with TRBJ2-7, with a possible D match to TRBD2 (5 bases). This CDR3 spans 16 amino acids. CDR1 and CDR2 from the germline V gene are MNHEY and SVGAGI. Trimming stripped 4 bases from V and 2 bases from J, with 18 bases between. In DNA, the CDR3 is TGTGCCAGCAGTTCCCTCGGCGGAGGCCCTACCTACGAGCAGTACTTC. Its translation is CASSSLGGGPTYEQYF.

In its sample, this clone was seen a few times. The chain links TRBV2 to TRBJ2-1; 7 nucleotides agree with TRBD2. In germline, CDR1 is SNHLY, CDR2 FYNNEI. Trimming at V came to 4 bases and at J to 8 bases, leaving 8 bases not matched to a gene. The CDR3 covers 14 residues. This CDR3 is CASSARLAADEQFF. The CDR3, as DNA: TGTGCCAGCAGTGCCCGGCTAGCGGCGGATGAGCAGTTCTTC.

V usage is TRBV4-2 and J usage is TRBJ2-3, with TRBD2 identical over 15 bases. CDR1 is LGHNA, CDR2 YNFKEQ, per germline. The CDR3 spans 16 residues. V lost 1 base and J lost 4; bases outside the gene matches: 0. The CDR3 here is CASSQGTSGGADTQYF. CDR3 bases: TGTGCCAGCAGCCAAGGGACTAGCGGGGGGGCAGATACGCAGTATTTT.